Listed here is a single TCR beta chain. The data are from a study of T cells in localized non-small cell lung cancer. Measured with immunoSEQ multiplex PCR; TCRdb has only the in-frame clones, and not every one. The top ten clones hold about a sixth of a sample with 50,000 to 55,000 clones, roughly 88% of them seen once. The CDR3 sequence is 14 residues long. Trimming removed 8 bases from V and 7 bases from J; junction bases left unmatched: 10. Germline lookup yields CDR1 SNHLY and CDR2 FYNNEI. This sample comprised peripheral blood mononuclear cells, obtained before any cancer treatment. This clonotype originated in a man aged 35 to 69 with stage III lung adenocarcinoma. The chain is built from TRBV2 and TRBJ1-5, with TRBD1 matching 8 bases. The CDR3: CASCEQGESQPQHF. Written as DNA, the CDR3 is TGTGCCAGCTGCGAACAGGGGGAGTCCCAGCCCCAGCATTTT.